This T cell receptor (beta chain) was sequenced for a study of blood T cell repertoires in COVID-19. Germline loops: CDR1 MNHEY, CDR2 SVGAGI. V trimming: 5 bases; J trimming: 7 bases; junction bases outside the gene matches: 9. This CDR3 is 15 amino acids long. Methods used by the authors: From reference gene primer amplification, estimates of nucleated cell counts were derived. This table comes from immunoSEQ multiplex PCR, and its TCRdb copy is limited to in-frame clones, with some not included. The D gene and trimming were derived from the DNA, and the V and J assignments and clone size from that table. This sample carries 45,000 or so clones, approximately 90% of them seen once, and the ten largest clones take over 10%.

The receptor comes from a man older than 75 with acute or convalescent COVID-19. Sequencing was done on a sample of peripheral blood. The V and J genes are TRBV6-5 and TRBJ1-5; 9 positions agree with TRBD1. The CDR3 sequence: CASSTGTGLGQPQHF. The CDR3 coding sequence is TGTGCCAGCAGTACCGGGACAGGGCTCGGCCAGCCCCAGCATTTT.